What follows are 26 T cell receptor beta chains derived from one specimen sequenced in a study of T cell changes during pregnancy in multiple sclerosis. Clones were sequenced by immunoSEQ multiplex PCR, and TCRdb holds only the in-frame ones, with some missing. The data show approximately 50,000 clones, 94% seen once. Material: CD4+ T cells from peripheral blood mononuclear cells, obtained in the third trimester of pregnancy. These receptor sequences come from a female donor with multiple sclerosis, enrolled in a pregnancy study.

This chain connects TRBV7-3 to TRBJ2-7; D is perhaps TRBD1 (6 bases). Germline V gene lookup returns CDR1 SGHTA and CDR2 FQGTGA. The CDR3 loop spans 15 amino acids. V shed 3 bases and J shed 0 bases, with 12 bases lying between them. The CDR3 coding sequence is TGTGCCAGCAGCTTCCGGGACACCGGCTCCTACGAGCAGTACTTC. Encoded protein: CASSFRDTGSYEQYF.

This clone was counted a single time. The chain carries TRBV27 and TRBJ2-5; D may be TRBD1 (6 bases). Between the trimmed V and J ends, which lost 3 bases and 2 bases, there was a span of 7 bases. Germline assignment: CDR1 MNHEY and CDR2 SMNVEV (reference sequence). The CDR3 runs 13 residues. The CDR3 DNA reads TGTGCCAGCAGTTTCAGGGGTCAAGAGACCCAGTACTTC. Protein: CASSFRGQETQYF.

The rearrangement links TRBV29-1 to TRBJ2-2, with 7 nucleotides matching TRBD1. The CDR3 consists of 13 residues. V trimming: 6 bases; J trimming: 5 bases; junction bases outside the gene matches: 6. Germline loops: CDR1 SQVTM, CDR2 ANQGSEA. In DNA form, the CDR3 reads TGCAGCGTCGACAGGGACCTGACCGGGGAGCTGTTTTTT. Translation gives CSVDRDLTGELFF.

The rearrangement uses TRBV25-1 and TRBJ1-2; D call uncertain. Germline V gene lookup returns CDR1 MGHDK and CDR2 SYGVNS. This CDR3 is built from 16 residues. Deletions cut 3 bases from V and 6 bases from J, with 20 bases between. CDR3 loop: CASSDPGSYTTDGYTF. The CDR3 DNA reads as TGTGCCAGCAGTGATCCGGGATCCTATACTACAGATGGCTACACCTTC.

The chain recombines TRBV11-2 with TRBJ2-2; D is perhaps TRBD2 (6 bases). The V end lost 5 bases, the J end lost 0 bases, and 16 bases lay between the germline ends. The CDR3 loop spans 17 amino acids. Germline V CDR1 and CDR2: SGHAT, FQNNGV. CDR3 residues: CASSLSGVSSNTGELFF. The CDR3 DNA follows: TGTGCCAGCAGCCTCTCGGGGGTCAGCTCGAACACCGGGGAGCTGTTTTTT.

This clone was recorded only once. The chain links TRBV27 to TRBJ1-2, with D uncertain. Germline V lookup: CDR1 MNHEY, CDR2 SMNVEV (reference sequence). This CDR3 is built from 13 residues. Trimming took off 6 bases at V and 4 bases at J, with 12 bases between the two ends. The CDR3 loop reads CASRPTGSYGYTF. The CDR3 DNA follows: TGTGCCAGCAGACCCACGGGGAGCTATGGCTACACCTTC.

The chain has TRBV6-4 and TRBJ1-1, with TRBD1 matching 7 bases. The CDR3 loop spans 15 amino acids. J was trimmed by 5 bases and V by 0 bases; bases with no gene match: 6. Germline-derived CDR1 and CDR2 are MRHNA and SNTAGT. The CDR3 bases are TGTGCCAGCAGTGACTCGAGGGGGCGATGGACTGAAGCTTTCTTT. Its protein is CASSDSRGRWTEAFF.

The V gene is TRBV7-2, the J gene TRBJ1-1, with 7 nucleotides matching TRBD1. Germline-derived CDR1 and CDR2 are SGHTA and FQGNSA. The junction had 11 bases not matched to a gene; V was cut back by 0 bases and J by 1 base. The CDR3 is 18 amino acids. The CDR3 sequence is CASSLALWGRQGNTEAFF. The CDR3 DNA sequence: TGTGCCAGCAGCTTAGCGCTTTGGGGAAGACAGGGGAACACTGAAGCTTTCTTT.

The chain uses TRBV30 and TRBJ2-7; tentative D call: TRBD1 (6 bases). V lost 0 bases, J lost 6 bases, and 18 bases lay in between. The CDR3 is made up of 15 amino acids. Germline CDR1 and CDR2: GTSNPN and SVGIG (reference sequence). This CDR3 reads CAWSVLLGAVREQYF. CDR3 coding DNA: TGTGCCTGGAGTGTACTTTTGGGGGCGGTCCGCGAGCAGTACTTC.

The DNA of the CDR3 is TGTGCCAGCAGTCCCCCCCCGGACAGGGGATGGGCTTTCTTT. Amino acids: CASSPPPDRGWAFF. The chain has TRBV28 and TRBJ1-1; the match to TRBD1 covers 9 bases. Germline V CDR1 and CDR2: MDHEN, SYDVKM. After removal of 5 bases from V and 11 bases from J, the junction contained 12 bases not matched to a gene. The CDR3 runs to 14 residues.

The chain is built from TRBV4-2 and TRBJ2-7; 8 nucleotides align to TRBD2. Germline CDR1 reads LGHNA; CDR2 reads YNFKEQ. The CDR3 is 16 residues long. With V trimmed by 0 bases and J by 0 bases, 4 bases remained unmatched. CDR3 DNA: TGTGCCAGCAGCCAAGATGCTAGCGGGTACTCCTACGAGCAGTACTTC. Residues: CASSQDASGYSYEQYF.

V and J are TRBV6-5 and TRBJ2-2; 8 bases line up with TRBD1. CDR3 length: 15 residues. The V segment lost 6 bases and the J segment 5 bases; nucleotides outside the gene matches: 8. The V gene's germline CDR1 is MNHEY and CDR2 SVGAGI. CDR3 residues: CASRHGQGTTGELFF. The CDR3 DNA follows: TGTGCCAGCAGACATGGACAGGGTACGACCGGGGAGCTGTTTTTT.

The rearrangement uses TRBV9 and TRBJ1-1; 7 bases line up with TRBD1. Germline assignment: CDR1 SGDLS and CDR2 YYNGEE. The ends lost 0 bases at V and 2 bases at J; junction bases unmatched: 4. The CDR3 is made up of 15 amino acids. CDR3 in DNA: TGTGCCAGCAGCGTAGTAGGGGGCGGAAACACTGAAGCTTTCTTT. Amino acid sequence: CASSVVGGGNTEAFF.

This chain links TRBV11-3 with TRBJ1-2; tentatively, D is TRBD1 (6 bases). Germline values: CDR1 SGHNT, CDR2 YENEEA. There are 15 residues in the CDR3. The V gene lost 6 bases and the J gene lost 6 bases, with 20 bases spanning the gap. The CDR3 coding sequence is TGTGCCAGCAGGCGCGGGGGGCAGGCAATGGATGGCTACACCTTC. Its translation: CASRRGGQAMDGYTF.

The V gene is TRBV19, the J gene TRBJ2-7; 10 bases align to TRBD1. Germline trimming cut 4 bases from V and 3 bases from J; bases unmatched to any gene: 6. This CDR3 region has 15 residues. CDR1 is LNHDA and CDR2 is SQIVND in the germline V gene (reference sequence). The CDR3 nucleotides are TGTGCCAGTAGTAAAGGGACAGGGGTTTACTACGAGCAGTACTTC. Translated, it gives CASSKGTGVYYEQYF.

In this sample, this clone turned up once. The chain uses TRBV7-9 and TRBJ1-2; D uncertain. Germline-derived CDR1 and CDR2 are SEHNR and FQNEAQ (reference sequence). Trimming stripped 1 base from V and 4 bases from J, with 16 bases between. The CDR3 loop spans 16 amino acids. CDR3 loop: CASSLGWVETSYGYTF. In nucleotides, the CDR3 is TGTGCCAGCAGCTTAGGCTGGGTCGAGACATCCTATGGCTACACCTTC.

The rearrangement uses TRBV28 and TRBJ1-1, with D possibly TRBD1 on 5 matching bases. The V and J ends lost 6 bases and 0 bases respectively, with 14 bases between them. This CDR3 is 15 amino acids long. Per the germline V gene, CDR1 is MDHEN and CDR2 is SYDVKM. In DNA, the CDR3 is TGTGCCAGCAGGTCCCCGGGGGTATTGAACACTGAAGCTTTCTTT. It specifies CASRSPGVLNTEAFF.

V and J are TRBV6-1 and TRBJ2-1; maybe TRBD1 (6 bases). The CDR3 is 14 residues long. V was clipped by 3 bases and J by 8 bases, with 14 bases between them. The V gene's germline CDR1 is MNHNS and CDR2 SASEGT. The CDR3 sequence: CASSDPLQGDEQFF. CDR3 DNA: TGTGCCAGCAGTGACCCACTACAGGGCGATGAGCAGTTCTTC.

Notes on this clone: One end of the junction does not line up with germline, which may come from a read error. The rearrangement uses TRBV2 and TRBJ2-7; 8 bases align to TRBD1. This CDR3 region has 12 residues. The V gene's germline CDR1 is SNHLY and CDR2 FYNNEI. The CDR3 DNA is TGTGCCAGCAGCGAAGGCCGGGACAGGTGGTACTTC. Amino acid sequence: CASSEGRDRWYF.

This clone was recorded only once. The V and J genes are TRBV9 and TRBJ2-5; 10 nucleotides agree with TRBD2. Germline-derived CDR1 and CDR2 are SGDLS and YYNGEE. The CDR3 consists of 15 residues. Trimming took 0 bases from V and 5 from J; bases not matched to a gene: 4. CDR3 DNA sequence: TGTGCCAGCAGCGTAGGAGCGGGAGGGGGGGAGACCCAGTACTTC. The encoded protein is CASSVGAGGGETQYF.

This chain uses TRBV7-9 with TRBJ2-5, with D tentatively TRBD1 (7 bases). Trimming removed 5 bases from V and 5 bases from J, with 18 bases in between. The CDR3 is 15 residues long. Germline V gene data show CDR1 as SEHNR and CDR2 as FQNEAQ (reference sequence). The CDR3 here is CASSLGGTEMETQYF. The CDR3 coding sequence is TGTGCCAGCAGCCTTGGGGGGACAGAGATGGAGACCCAGTACTTC.

The chain combines TRBV9 with TRBJ2-3, with 8 bases matching TRBD1. V dropped 4 bases and J dropped 0; count of bases not matched to a gene: 7. The CDR3 is 16 amino acids. Germline V lookup: CDR1 SGDLS, CDR2 YYNGEE. The CDR3 sequence is CASSPGRTGSTDTQYF. CDR3 DNA sequence: TGTGCCAGCAGCCCCGGACGGACAGGGAGCACAGATACGCAGTATTTT.

This clone was seen a few times. The V call is TRBV7-2, the J call TRBJ2-6, with TRBD1 identical over 7 bases. The CDR3 is made up of 15 amino acids. CDR1 SGHTA and CDR2 FQGNSA come from the germline V gene. J was trimmed by 2 bases and V by 5 bases; bases with no gene match: 3. The CDR3 region has the DNA TGTGCCAGCAGCCCGACAGGGACTGGGGCCAACGTCCTGACTTTC. This translates into CASSPTGTGANVLTF.

This clone was seen a single time. The rearrangement joins TRBV19 to TRBJ2-1; TRBD2 matches at 11 bases. The germline CDR1 and CDR2 sequences are LNHDA and SQIVND (reference sequence). V was pared by 5 bases and J by 6 bases, with 6 bases of the junction left unmatched. The CDR3 runs to 15 residues. In DNA, the CDR3 is TGTGCCAGTAGTGCCATAGCGGGGGGGCTCAATGAGCAGTTCTTC. This codes for CASSAIAGGLNEQFF.

The genes are TRBV2 and TRBJ1-2, with TRBD1 identical over 9 bases. This CDR3 contains 14 residues. V gave up 3 bases and J gave up 7 bases; unmatched junction bases: 6. The V gene's germline CDR1 is SNHLY and CDR2 FYNNEI. The CDR3 here is CASSEEQGAVGYTF. The CDR3 DNA is TGTGCCAGCAGTGAGGAACAGGGGGCGGTTGGCTACACCTTC.

The gene calls are TRBV5-1 and TRBJ2-7, with D possibly being TRBD1 (6 bases). Germline-derived CDR1 and CDR2 are SGHRS and YFSETQ. The length of the CDR3 is 14 residues. V dropped 2 bases and J dropped 0 bases, with 9 bases sitting between them. The CDR3 here is CASSLQGISYEQYF. The CDR3 nucleotides are TGCGCCAGCAGCTTACAGGGTATCTCCTACGAGCAGTACTTC.